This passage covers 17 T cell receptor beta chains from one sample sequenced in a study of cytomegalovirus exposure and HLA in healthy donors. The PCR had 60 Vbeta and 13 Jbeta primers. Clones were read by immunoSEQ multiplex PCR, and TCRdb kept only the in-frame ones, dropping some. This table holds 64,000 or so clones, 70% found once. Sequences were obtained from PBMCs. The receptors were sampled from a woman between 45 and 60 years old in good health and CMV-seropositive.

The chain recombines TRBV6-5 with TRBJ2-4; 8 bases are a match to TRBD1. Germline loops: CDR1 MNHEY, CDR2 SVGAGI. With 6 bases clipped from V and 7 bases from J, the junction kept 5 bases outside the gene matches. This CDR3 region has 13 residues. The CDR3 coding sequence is TGTGCCAGCAGGCAGACAGGGGTGAACATTCAGTACTTC. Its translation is CASRQTGVNIQYF.

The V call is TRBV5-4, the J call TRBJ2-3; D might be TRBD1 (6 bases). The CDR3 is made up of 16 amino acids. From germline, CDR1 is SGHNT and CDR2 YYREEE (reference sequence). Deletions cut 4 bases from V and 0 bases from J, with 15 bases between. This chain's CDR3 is CASSKGQFSSTDTQYF. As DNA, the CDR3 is TGTGCCAGCAGCAAAGGACAGTTTTCTAGCACAGATACGCAGTATTTT.

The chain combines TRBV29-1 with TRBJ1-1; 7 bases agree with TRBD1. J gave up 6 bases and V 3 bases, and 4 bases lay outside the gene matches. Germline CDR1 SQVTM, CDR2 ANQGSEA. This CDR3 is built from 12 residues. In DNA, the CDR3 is TGCAGCGTTGATAGGAGGGGGCCTGAAGCTTTCTTT. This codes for CSVDRRGPEAFF.

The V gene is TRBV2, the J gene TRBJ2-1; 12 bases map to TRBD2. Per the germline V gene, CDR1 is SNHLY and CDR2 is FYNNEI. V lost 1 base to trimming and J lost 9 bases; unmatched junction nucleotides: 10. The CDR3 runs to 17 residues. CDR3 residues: CASSEGPSGRVGTEQFF. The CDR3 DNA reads TGTGCCAGCAGTGAAGGCCCTAGCGGGAGGGTAGGGACTGAGCAGTTCTTC.

CDR3 in amino acids: CASSVGLVRGGELFF. The DNA for the CDR3 is TGTGCCAGCAGCGTAGGGCTCGTTAGGGGCGGGGAGCTGTTTTTT. The genes are TRBV9 and TRBJ2-2; the D gene is possibly TRBD1 (5 bases). The CDR3 contains 15 residues. With 0 bases removed from V and 7 bases from J, the gap between germline ends came to 13 bases. Germline assignment: CDR1 SGDLS and CDR2 YYNGEE.

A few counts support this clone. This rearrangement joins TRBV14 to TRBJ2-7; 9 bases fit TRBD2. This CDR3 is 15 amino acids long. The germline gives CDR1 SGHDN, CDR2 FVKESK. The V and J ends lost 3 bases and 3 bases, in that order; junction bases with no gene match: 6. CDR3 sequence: CASSQGLANNYEQYF. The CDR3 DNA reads TGTGCCAGCAGCCAGGGACTAGCAAATAACTACGAGCAGTACTTC.

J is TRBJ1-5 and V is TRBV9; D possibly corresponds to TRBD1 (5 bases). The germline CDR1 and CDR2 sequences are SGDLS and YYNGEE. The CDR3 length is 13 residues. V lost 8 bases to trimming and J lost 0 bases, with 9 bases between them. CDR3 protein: CARAGVSNQPQHF. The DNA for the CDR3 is TGTGCCAGGGCGGGGGTTAGCAATCAGCCCCAGCATTTT.

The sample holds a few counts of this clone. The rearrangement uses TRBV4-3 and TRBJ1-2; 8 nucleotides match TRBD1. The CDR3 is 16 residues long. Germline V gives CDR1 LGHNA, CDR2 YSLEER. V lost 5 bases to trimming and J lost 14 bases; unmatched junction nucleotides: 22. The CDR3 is CASSKAAVTGAKFLTF. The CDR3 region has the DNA TGCGCCAGCAGCAAAGCCGCTGTGACAGGGGCGAAGTTCCTTACCTTC.

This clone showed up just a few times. Here the CDR3 DNA reads TGTGCCAGCAGCGCCGCCGGGACAGGGGGAGGAGAGACCCAGTACTTC. This translates into CASSAAGTGGGETQYF. V usage is TRBV9 and J usage is TRBJ2-5; 11 nucleotides agree with TRBD1. CDR3 length equals 16 residues. From germline, CDR1 is SGDLS and CDR2 YYNGEE. V was clipped by 3 bases and J by 4 bases; unmatched bases: 8.

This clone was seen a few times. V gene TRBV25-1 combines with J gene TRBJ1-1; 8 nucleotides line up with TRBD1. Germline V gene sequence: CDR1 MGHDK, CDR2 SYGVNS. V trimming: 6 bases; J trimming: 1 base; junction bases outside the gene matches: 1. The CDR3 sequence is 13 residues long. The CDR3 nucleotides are TGTGCCAGCAGCGGACAGGGGAACACTGAAGCTTTCTTT. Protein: CASSGQGNTEAFF.

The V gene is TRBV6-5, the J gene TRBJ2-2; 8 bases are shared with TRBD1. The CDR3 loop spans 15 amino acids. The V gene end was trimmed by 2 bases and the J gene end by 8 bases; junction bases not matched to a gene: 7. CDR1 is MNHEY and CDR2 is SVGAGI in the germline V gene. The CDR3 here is CASSYQGADEGELFF. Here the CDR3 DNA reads TGTGCCAGCAGTTACCAGGGGGCTGACGAGGGGGAGCTGTTTTTT.

The CDR3 coding sequence is TGCGCCAGCAGCCAAGATAGCGGGGGGACTACAGATACGCAGTATTTT. Amino acids: CASSQDSGGTTDTQYF. The rearrangement links TRBV4-3 to TRBJ2-3; 10 nucleotides align to TRBD2. With 0 bases clipped from V and 3 bases from J, the junction kept 3 bases outside the gene matches. This CDR3 region has 16 residues. Germline CDR1 LGHNA, CDR2 YSLEER.

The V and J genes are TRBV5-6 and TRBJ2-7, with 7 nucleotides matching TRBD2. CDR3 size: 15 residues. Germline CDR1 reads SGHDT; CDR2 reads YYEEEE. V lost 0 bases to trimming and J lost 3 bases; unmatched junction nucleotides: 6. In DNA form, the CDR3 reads TGTGCCAGCAGCTTGGAGTCTAGCGGCCACTACGAGCAGTACTTC. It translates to CASSLESSGHYEQYF. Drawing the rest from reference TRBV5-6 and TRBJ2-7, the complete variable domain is DAGVTQSPTHLIKTRGQQVTLRCSPKSGHDTVSWYQQALGQGPQFIFQYYEEEERQRGNFPDRFSGHQFPNYSSELNVNALLLGDSALYLCASSLESSGHYEQYFGPGTRLTVT.

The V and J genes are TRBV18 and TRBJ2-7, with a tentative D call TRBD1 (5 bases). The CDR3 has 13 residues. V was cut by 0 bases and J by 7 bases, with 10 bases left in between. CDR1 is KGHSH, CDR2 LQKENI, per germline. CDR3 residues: CASSPPGVEEQYF. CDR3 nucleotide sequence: TGTGCCAGCTCACCACCAGGGGTTGAAGAGCAGTACTTC.

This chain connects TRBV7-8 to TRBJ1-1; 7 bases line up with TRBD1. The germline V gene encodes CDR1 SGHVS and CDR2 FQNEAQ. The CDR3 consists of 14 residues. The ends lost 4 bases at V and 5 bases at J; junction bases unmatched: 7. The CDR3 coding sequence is TGTGCCAGCAGCTCACAGGGGTTTGTGACTGAAGCTTTCTTT. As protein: CASSSQGFVTEAFF.

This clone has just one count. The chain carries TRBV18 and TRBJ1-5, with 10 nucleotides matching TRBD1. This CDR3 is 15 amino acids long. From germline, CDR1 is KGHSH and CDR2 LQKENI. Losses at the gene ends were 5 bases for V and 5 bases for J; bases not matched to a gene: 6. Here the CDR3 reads CASSNGQGVDQPQHF. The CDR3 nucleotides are TGTGCCAGCTCAAACGGACAGGGGGTCGATCAGCCCCAGCATTTT.

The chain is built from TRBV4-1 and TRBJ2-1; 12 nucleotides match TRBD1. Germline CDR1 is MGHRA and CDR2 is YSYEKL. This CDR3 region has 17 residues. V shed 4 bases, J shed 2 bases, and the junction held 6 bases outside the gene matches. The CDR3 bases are TGCGCCAGCAGCCCCCGGGACAGGGGGCAGACCTACAATGAGCAGTTCTTC. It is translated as CASSPRDRGQTYNEQFF.